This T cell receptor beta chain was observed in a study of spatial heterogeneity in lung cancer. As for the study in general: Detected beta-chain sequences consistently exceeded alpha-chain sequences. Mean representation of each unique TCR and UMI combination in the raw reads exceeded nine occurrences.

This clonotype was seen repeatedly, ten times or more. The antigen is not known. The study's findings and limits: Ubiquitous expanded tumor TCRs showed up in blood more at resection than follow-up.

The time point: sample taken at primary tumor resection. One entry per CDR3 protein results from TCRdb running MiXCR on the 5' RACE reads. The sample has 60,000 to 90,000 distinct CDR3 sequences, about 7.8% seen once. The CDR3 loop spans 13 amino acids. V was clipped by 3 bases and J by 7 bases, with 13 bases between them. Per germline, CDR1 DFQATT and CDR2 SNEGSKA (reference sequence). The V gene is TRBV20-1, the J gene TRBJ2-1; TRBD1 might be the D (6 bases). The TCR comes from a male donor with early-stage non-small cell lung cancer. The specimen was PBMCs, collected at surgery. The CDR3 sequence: CSASGQGRNEQFF. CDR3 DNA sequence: TGCAGTGCTAGTGGGCAGGGGCGGAATGAGCAGTTCTTC.